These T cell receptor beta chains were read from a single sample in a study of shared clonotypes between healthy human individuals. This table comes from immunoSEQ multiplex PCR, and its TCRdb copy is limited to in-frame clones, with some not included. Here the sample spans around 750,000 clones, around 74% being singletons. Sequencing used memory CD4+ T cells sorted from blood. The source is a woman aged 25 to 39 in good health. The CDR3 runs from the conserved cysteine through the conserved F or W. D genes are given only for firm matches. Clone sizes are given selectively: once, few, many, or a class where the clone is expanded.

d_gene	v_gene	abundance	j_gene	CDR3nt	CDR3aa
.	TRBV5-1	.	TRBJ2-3	TGCGCCAGCAGCTTCGGGTTACCAGATACGCAGTATTTT	CASSFGLPDTQYF
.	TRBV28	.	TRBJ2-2	TGTGCCAGCAGTCCCACCGGGTTCTCCGGGGAGCTGTTTTTT	CASSPTGFSGELFF
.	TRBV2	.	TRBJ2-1	TGTGCCAGCAGAGTAGGGTGGGAGCAGTTCTTC	CASRVGWEQFF
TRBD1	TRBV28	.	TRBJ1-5	TGTGCCAGCACCGGGGGTTGGCAGGGGGGATACTATAGCAATCAGCCCCAGCATTTT	CASTGGWQGGYYSNQPQHF
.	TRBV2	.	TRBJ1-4	TGTGCCAGCAGGAAGAACCAGCCTCGCCTGTTTTTT	CASRKNQPRLFF
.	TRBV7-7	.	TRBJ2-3	TGTGCCAGCAGCGAACGTAGCGGTGCCCCCGGTACGCAGTATTTT	CASSERSGAPGTQYF
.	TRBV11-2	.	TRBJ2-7	TGTGCCAGCAGCTTAGATGGGGGACCTTACGAGCAGTACTTC	CASSLDGGPYEQYF
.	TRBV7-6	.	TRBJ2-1	TGTGCCAGCAGCTTAGTCGCAGGGGTCCTGAACAATGAGCAGTTCTTC	CASSLVAGVLNNEQFF
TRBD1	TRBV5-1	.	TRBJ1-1	TGCGCCAGCAGGTCTGGGCAGGGGGCGAGCACTGAAGCTTTCTTT	CASRSGQGASTEAFF
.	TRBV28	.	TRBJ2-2	TGTGCCAGCACTGTCAGGGGAGGCACCGGGGAGCTGTTTTTT	CASTVRGGTGELFF
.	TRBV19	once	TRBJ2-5	TGTGCCAGTCCACCGGGGGGCGAAGGAGAGACCCAGTACTTC	CASPPGGEGETQYF
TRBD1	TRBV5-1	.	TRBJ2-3	TGCGCCAGCAGCGGACAGGGGGGACTTCCAACAGATACGCAGTATTTT	CASSGQGGLPTDTQYF
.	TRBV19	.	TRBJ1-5	TGTGCCAGCGAAGTGGGGAGCAATCAGCCCCAGCATTTT	CASEVGSNQPQHF
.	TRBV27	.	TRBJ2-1	TGTGTCAGCAGTTTACTTAGGGCCTACAATGAGCAGTTCTTC	CVSSLLRAYNEQFF
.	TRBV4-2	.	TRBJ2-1	TGTGCCAGCAGCCAAATCGAAAGCTCCTACAATGAGCAGTTCTTC	CASSQIESSYNEQFF
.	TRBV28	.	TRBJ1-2	TGTGCCAGCAGTTTATCGGGCAGGGGCCGGGGGTATGGCTACACCTTC	CASSLSGRGRGYGYTF
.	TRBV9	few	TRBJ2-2	TGTGCCAGCAGCGTGTTTCCCGGGGAGCTGTTTTTT	CASSVFPGELFF
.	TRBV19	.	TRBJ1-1	TGTGCCAGTAGCCGGGAGATTTGGGGGAACACTGAAGCTTTCTTT	CASSREIWGNTEAFF
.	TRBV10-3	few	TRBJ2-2	TGTGCCATCAGTGTGAACAGGGACACCGGGGAGCTGTTTTTT	CAISVNRDTGELFF
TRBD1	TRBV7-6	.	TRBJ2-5	TGTGCCAGCAGAGGGGGTAGACAGGGGGCCTGGGAGACCCAGTACTTC	CASRGGRQGAWETQYF
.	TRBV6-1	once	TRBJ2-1	TGTGCCAGCAAGGAATTGAGCTCCTACAATGAGCAGTTCTTC	CASKELSSYNEQFF
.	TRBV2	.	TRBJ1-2	TGTGCCAGCAGCTACCGTGAGGAGATAAACTATGGCTACACCTTC	CASSYREEINYGYTF
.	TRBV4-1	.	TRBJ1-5	TGCGCCAGCAGCCCGCACACAATTTCCAATCAGCCCCAGCATTTT	CASSPHTISNQPQHF
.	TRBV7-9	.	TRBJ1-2	TGTGCCAGCAGCACGGAAGGGGGGCGTAACTATGGCTACACCTTC	CASSTEGGRNYGYTF
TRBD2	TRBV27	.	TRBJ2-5	TGTGCCAGCAGTTTATCACGACTAGCGGGGAACGCAGAGACCCAGTACTTC	CASSLSRLAGNAETQYF
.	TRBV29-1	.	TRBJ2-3	TGCAGCCCTAGGACTGATAGCACAGATACGCAGTATTTT	CSPRTDSTDTQYF
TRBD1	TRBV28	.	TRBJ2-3	TGTGCCAGCAGTCGGGACAGATTCACAGATACGCAGTATTTT	CASSRDRFTDTQYF
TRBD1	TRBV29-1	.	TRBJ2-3	TGCAGCGTTGTGGGACAGGGGACAGATACGCAGTATTTT	CSVVGQGTDTQYF
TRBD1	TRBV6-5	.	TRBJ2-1	TGTGCCAGCAGACATAACAGGGGTCCCTACAATGAGCAGTTCTTC	CASRHNRGPYNEQFF
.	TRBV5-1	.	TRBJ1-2	TGCGCCAGCAGCTTGTCTTCAGGGGTTGTAGGCTACACCTTC	CASSLSSGVVGYTF